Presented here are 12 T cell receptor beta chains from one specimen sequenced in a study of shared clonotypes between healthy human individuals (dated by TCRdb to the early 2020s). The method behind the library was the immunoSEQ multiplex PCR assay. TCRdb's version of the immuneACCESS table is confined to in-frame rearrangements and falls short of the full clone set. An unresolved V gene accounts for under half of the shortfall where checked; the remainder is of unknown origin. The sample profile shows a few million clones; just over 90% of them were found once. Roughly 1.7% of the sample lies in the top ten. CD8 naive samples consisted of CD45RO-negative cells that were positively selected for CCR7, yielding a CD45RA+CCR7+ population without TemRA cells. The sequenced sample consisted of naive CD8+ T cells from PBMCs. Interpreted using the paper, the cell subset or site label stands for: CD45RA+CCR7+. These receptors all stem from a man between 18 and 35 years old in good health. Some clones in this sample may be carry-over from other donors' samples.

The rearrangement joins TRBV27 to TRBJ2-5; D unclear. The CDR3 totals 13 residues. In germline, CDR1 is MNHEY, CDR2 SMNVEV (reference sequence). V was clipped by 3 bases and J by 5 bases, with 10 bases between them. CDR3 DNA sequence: TGTGCCAGCAGTTTTCTTCTGTCGGAGACCCAGTACTTC. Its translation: CASSFLLSETQYF.

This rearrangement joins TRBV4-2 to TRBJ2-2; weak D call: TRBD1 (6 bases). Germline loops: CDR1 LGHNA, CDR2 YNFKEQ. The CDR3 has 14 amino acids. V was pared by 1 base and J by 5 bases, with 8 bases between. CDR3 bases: TGTGCCAGCAGCCAAGTCGGGACAACCGGGGAGCTGTTTTTT. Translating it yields CASSQVGTTGELFF.

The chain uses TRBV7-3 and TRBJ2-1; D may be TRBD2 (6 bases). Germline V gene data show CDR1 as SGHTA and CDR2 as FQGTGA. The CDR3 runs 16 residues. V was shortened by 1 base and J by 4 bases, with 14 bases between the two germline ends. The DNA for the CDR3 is TGTGCCAGCAGCTTAAGGCGATATGGGACTTACAATGAGCAGTTCTTC. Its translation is CASSLRRYGTYNEQFF.

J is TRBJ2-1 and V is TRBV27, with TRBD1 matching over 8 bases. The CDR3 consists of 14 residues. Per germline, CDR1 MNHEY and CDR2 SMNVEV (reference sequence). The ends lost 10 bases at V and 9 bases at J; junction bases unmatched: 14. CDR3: CATGTGGTTLEQFF. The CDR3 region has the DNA TGTGCCACGGGGACAGGAGGGACAACACTTGAGCAGTTCTTC.

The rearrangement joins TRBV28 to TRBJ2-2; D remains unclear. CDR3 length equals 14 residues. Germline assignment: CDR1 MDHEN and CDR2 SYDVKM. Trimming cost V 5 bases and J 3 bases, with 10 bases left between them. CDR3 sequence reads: CASSLRTYTGELFF. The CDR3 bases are TGTGCCAGCAGTCTCCGGACGTACACCGGGGAGCTGTTTTTT.

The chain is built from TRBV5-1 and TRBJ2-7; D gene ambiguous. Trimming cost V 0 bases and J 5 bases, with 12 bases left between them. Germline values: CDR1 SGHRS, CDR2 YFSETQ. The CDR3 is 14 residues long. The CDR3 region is CASSLVGVGNEQYF. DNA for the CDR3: TGCGCCAGCAGCTTGGTAGGAGTAGGCAACGAGCAGTACTTC.

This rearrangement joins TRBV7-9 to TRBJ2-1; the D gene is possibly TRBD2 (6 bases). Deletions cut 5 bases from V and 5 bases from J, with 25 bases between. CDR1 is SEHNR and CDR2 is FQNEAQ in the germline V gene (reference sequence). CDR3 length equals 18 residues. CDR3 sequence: CASSTPLGGVGLNNEQFF. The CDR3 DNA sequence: TGTGCCAGCAGCACCCCCCTGGGGGGAGTCGGCTTGAACAATGAGCAGTTCTTC.

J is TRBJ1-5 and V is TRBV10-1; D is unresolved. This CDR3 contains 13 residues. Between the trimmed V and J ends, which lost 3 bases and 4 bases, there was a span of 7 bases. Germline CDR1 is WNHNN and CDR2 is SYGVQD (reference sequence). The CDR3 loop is CASSEQRNQPQHF. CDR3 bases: TGCGCCAGCAGTGAACAGAGGAATCAGCCCCAGCATTTT.

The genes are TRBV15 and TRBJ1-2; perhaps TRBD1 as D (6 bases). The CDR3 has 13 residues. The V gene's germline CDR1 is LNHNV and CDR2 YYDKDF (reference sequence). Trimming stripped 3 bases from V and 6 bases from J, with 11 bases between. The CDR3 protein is CATSSQGRNGYTF. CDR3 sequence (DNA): TGTGCCACCAGCAGTCAGGGGCGAAATGGCTACACCTTC.

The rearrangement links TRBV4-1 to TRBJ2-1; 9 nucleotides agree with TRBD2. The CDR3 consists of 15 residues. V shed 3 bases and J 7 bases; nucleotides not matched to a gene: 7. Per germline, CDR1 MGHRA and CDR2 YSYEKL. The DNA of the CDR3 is TGCGCCAGCAGCCATAGCGGGAGTCTCGGGAATGAGCAGTTCTTC. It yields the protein CASSHSGSLGNEQFF.

Written as DNA, the CDR3 is TGTGCCAGCAGCTCTCGGACTAGTGGTGTTCACGAGCAGTACTTC. Translated, it gives CASSSRTSGVHEQYF. The chain employs TRBV7-8 and TRBJ2-7, with TRBD2 matching over 7 bases. The CDR3 sequence is 15 residues long. Trimming cost V 4 bases and J 5 bases; bases outside gene matches: 11. The germline V gene has CDR1 SGHVS and CDR2 FQNEAQ.

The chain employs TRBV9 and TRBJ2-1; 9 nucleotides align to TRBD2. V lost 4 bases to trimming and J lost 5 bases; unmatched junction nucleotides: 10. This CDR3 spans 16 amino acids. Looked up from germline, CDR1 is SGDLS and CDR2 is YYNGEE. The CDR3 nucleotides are TGTGCCAGCAGCCCCCGCAGCGGGGGGATACACAATGAGCAGTTCTTC. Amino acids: CASSPRSGGIHNEQFF. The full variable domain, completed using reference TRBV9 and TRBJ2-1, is DSGVTQTPKHLITATGQRVTLRCSPRSGDLSVYWYQQSLDQGLQFLIQYYNGEERAKGNILERFSAQQFPDLHSELNLSSLELGDSALYFCASSPRSGGIHNEQFFGPGTRLTVL.